This TCR beta chain was found in a study of control samples from healthy donors and cancer patients. Repertoires were generated with immunoSEQ multiplex PCR, while TCRdb's copy carries only in-frame clones and drops some. The table lists 350,000 to 450,000 clones, approximately 90% of them singletons, with over 5.5% in the top ten. Germline V gene data show CDR1 as MNHEY and CDR2 as SMNVEV (reference sequence). The CDR3 is 15 residues long. Germline trimming cut 4 bases from V and 6 bases from J; bases unmatched to any gene: 6. The TCR originated in a middle-aged man with head and neck cancer. The chain combines TRBV27 with TRBJ1-5, with 10 nucleotides matching TRBD1. The sequencing input was PBMCs. CDR3 in DNA: TGTGCCAGCAGTTCGAGACAGGGGGCCAGTCAGCCCCAGCATTTT. It translates to CASSSRQGASQPQHF.